The source of this T cell receptor beta chain is a study of T-cell memory formation after mild COVID-19 (dated by TCRdb to 2020 to 2022). In terms of the full investigation: Most TCR sequence clusters were specific to one of the two donors. T-cell clones expanding and contracting after mild COVID-19 in two donors were tracked by longitudinal TCRalpha and TCRbeta repertoire sequencing. The cohort comprised two young, previously healthy adult volunteers, one female and one male.

Ficoll-Paque density gradient centrifugation was used to isolate PBMCs. Sequencing instrument: Illumina NovaSeq 6000. TCRalpha and TCRbeta cDNA libraries were constructed by 5'RACE with constant-segment primers, with sample barcodes and unique molecular identifiers being introduced. Trizol reagent was used to extract RNA from every sample. Libraries were amplified in two PCR steps, with a second sample barcode and Illumina TruSeq adapters added in the second step. Sequencing of the libraries was done on an Illumina NovaSeq, producing 2 x 150 bp paired-end reads. As for how the authors treated the data: The reads were demultiplexed and collapsed into UMI-guided consensus sequences using migec v1.2.7. With mixcr v2.1.11, UMI consensuses were aligned to TRA and TRB V and J templates and assembled into clonotypes. Expanded or contracted clonotypes were those called significant by both edgeR and NoisET, with noise models trained on biological replicates. For edgeR calls, the cutoffs were a false discovery rate-adjusted p below 0.01 and a log2 fold-change threshold of 1. PCA with hierarchical clustering of max-normalized trajectories of the 1000 most abundant clonotypes was used as exploratory dynamics analysis. Separately sequenced CD4+ and CD8+ repertoires were used to assign the CD4 or CD8 phenotype of responding clones. TCRdb redid the processing of the public reads, applying fastp at Q25 and MiXCR, and retained in-frame beta chains. CDR3 protein sequences are deduplicated, and each keeps its most common genes and DNA. The V and J calls follow TCRdb's processing rather than the paper's. The sample includes some 210,000 distinct CDR3 sequences, with about 10% observed a single time. Just over 3% of the sample is in the top ten clones.

The CDR3 goes from the cysteine to the phenylalanine over 13 residues. Of all the DNA, just the CDR3 is kept, 39 bases in frame from base 1. V is trimmed back by 6 bases and J by 5 bases, and the junction contains 5 bases that no gene match accounts for. The investigation overall reported the following: Contracting CD4+ clones were located mainly in the CM and EM memory subsets, whereas CD8+ clones were found to be enriched in EMRA. Balanced CD4/CD8 phenotypes were observed for clones contracting from day 15 to 85, whereas a bias towards CD4+ was observed for a second wave of clones expanding from day 15 to 37. Only two mild cases were covered in the study, and larger cohorts including severe cases with pre-infection samples were considered necessary. Some responding clones were detected in pre-infection memory, which suggested that pre-existing cross-reactive memory T cells had joined the SARS-CoV-2 response. SARS-CoV-2 specificity of the second-wave clones peaking on day 37 was not confirmed.

Comments on this clonotype: Its antigen is currently not known. No much larger clonotype is one base removed from it; base qualities were not supplied.

The TCR originated in a young man who had mild COVID-19 (a few samples of this study predate the infection). The sample titles of this study are shuffled in the database, so cell type and time point are left out; the donor was told from shared clones. Sequenced material: PBMCs or a T cell subset sorted from them (not recorded which). Recombination linked TRBV12-3 or TRBV12-4 to TRBJ2-7; 9 central bases correspond to TRBD1. The nucleotide sequence reads TGTGCCAGCAGCCCCGGGACAGGGAACGAGCAGTACTTC. The encoded protein is CASSPGTGNEQYF.